The T cell receptor (beta chain) under discussion was sequenced for a study of T cells in Graves' hyperthyroidism and ophthalmopathy. Ten or more counts support this clonotype. The PBMCs had their origin in around 9.1 ml of fresh peripheral blood. Amplification of TCR beta CDR3 regions used RNA as the template. The study used the HTBI primer set for a first-round RT-PCR of the TCR CDR3. Each CDR3 protein gets one entry after TCRdb re-called the multiplex PCR reads with MiXCR. The data show a few hundred thousand distinct CDR3 sequences, with about a sixth seen just once and about 7% held by the top ten. The V and J ends lost 1 base and 6 bases respectively, with 10 bases between them. The CDR3 spans 13 residues.

The chain links TRBV12-3 or TRBV12-4 to TRBJ2-7; no definite D call. This clonotype was obtained from a woman aged 30 to 39 with Graves' hyperthyroidism. Source material: blood. CDR3 loop: CASSLGNTPEQYF. CDR3 DNA: TGTGCCAGCAGTTTAGGTAACACCCCCGAGCAGTACTTC.